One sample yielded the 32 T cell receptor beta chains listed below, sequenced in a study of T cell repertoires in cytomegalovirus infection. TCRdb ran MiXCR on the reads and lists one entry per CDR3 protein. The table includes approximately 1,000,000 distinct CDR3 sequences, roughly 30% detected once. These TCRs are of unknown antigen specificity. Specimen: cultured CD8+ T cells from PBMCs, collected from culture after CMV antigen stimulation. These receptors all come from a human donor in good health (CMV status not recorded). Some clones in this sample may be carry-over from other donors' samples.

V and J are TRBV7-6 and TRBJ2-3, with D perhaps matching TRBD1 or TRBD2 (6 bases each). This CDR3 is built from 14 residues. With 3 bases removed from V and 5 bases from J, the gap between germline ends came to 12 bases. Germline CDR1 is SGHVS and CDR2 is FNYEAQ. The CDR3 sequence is CASSFGGGIDTQYF. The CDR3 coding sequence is TGTGCCAGCAGCTTCGGGGGCGGCATAGATACGCAGTATTTT.

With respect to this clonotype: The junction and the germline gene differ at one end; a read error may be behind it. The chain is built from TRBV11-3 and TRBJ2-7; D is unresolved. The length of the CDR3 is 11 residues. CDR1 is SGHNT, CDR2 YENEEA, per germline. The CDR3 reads CVSSLGNEQYF. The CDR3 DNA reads TGTGTCAGCAGCTTAGGAAACGAGCAGTACTTC.

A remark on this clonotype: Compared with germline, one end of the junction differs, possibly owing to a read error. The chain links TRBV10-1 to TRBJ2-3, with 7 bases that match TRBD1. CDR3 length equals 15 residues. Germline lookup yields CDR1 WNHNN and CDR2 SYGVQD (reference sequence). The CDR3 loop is CANSDPTGNADTQYF. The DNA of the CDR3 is TGCGCCAACAGTGACCCGACAGGGAACGCAGATACGCAGTATTTT.

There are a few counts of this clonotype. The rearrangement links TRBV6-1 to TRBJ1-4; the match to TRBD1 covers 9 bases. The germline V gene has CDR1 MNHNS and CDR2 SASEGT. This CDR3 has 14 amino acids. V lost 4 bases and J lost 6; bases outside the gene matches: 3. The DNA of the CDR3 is TGTGCCAGCAGTGTCGGGACAGGGTATGAAAAACTGTTTTTT. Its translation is CASSVGTGYEKLFF.

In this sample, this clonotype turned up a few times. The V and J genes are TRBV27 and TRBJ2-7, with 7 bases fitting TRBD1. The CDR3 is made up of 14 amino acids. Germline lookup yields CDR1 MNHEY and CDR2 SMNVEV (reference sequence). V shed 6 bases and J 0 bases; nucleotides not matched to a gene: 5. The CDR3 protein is CASRPGTASYEQYF. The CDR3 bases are TGTGCCAGCAGACCCGGGACAGCCTCCTACGAGCAGTACTTC.

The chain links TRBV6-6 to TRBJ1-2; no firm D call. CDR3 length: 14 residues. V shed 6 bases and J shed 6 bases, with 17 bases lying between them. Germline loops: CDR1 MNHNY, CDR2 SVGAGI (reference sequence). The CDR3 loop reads CASSFRTEEDGYTF. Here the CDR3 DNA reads TGTGCCAGCAGCTTCCGGACCGAAGAGGATGGCTACACCTTC.

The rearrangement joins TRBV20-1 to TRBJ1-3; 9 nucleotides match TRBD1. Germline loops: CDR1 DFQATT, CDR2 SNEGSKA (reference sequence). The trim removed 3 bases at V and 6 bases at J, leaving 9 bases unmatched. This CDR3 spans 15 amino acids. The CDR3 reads CSARGVGQGENTIYF. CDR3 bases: TGCAGTGCTAGGGGGGTGGGACAGGGAGAAAACACCATATATTTT.

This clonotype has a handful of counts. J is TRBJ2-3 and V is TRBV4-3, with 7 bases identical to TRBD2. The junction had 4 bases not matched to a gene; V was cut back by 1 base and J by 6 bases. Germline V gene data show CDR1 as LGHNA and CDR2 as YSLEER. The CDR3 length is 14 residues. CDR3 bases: TGCGCCAGCAGCCAAGGGACTAGTCGGGATACGCAGTATTTT. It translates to CASSQGTSRDTQYF.

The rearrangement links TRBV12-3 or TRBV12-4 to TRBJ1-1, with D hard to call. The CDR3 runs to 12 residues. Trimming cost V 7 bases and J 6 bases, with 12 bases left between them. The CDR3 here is CASTPGSPEAFF. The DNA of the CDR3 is TGTGCCAGCACACCGGGGAGTCCTGAAGCTTTCTTT.

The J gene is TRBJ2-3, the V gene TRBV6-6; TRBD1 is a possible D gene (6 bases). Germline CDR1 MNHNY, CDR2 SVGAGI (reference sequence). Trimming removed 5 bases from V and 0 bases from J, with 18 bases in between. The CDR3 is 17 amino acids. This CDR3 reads CASSQGTGTLSTDTQYF. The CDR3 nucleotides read TGTGCCAGCAGTCAGGGGACCGGGACACTTAGCACAGATACGCAGTATTTT.

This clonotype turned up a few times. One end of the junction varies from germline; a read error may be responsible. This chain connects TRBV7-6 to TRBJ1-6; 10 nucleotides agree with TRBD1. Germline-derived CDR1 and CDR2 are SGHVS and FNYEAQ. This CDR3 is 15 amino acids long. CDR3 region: CVSSYGQGVYSPLHF. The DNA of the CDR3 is TGTGTCAGCAGCTATGGACAGGGGGTATATTCACCCCTCCACTTT. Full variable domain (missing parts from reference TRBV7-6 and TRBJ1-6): GAGVSQSPRYKVTKRGQDVALRCDPISGHVSLYWYRQALGQGPEFLTYFNYEAQQDKSGLPNDRFSAERPEGSISTLTIQRTEQRDSAMYRCVSSYGQGVYSPLHFGNGTRLTVT.

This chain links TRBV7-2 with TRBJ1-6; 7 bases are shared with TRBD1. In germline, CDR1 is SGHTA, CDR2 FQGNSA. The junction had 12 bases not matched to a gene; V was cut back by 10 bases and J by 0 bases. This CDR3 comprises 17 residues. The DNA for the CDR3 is TGTGCCACAGAGACAGGGACCCTGAGCTCCTATAATTCACCCCTCCACTTT. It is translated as CATETGTLSSYNSPLHF.

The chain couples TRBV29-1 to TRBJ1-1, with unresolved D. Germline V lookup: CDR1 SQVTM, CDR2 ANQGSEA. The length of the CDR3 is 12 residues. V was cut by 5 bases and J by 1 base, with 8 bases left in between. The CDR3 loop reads CSVPPENTEAFF. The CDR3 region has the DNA TGCAGCGTTCCCCCGGAGAACACTGAAGCTTTCTTT.

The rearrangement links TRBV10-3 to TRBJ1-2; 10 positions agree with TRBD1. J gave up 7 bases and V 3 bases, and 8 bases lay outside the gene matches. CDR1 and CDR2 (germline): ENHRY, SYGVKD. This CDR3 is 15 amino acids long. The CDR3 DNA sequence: TGTGCCATCAGTGAATCCCAGGGACAGGGGTCTGGCTACACCTTC. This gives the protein CAISESQGQGSGYTF.

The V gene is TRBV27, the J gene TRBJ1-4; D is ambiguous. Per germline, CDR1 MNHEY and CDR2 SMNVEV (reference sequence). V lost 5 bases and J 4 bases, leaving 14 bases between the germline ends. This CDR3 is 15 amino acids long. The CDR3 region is CASSDTQTFNEKLFF. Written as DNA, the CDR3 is TGTGCCAGCAGTGACACTCAGACTTTTAATGAAAAACTGTTTTTT.

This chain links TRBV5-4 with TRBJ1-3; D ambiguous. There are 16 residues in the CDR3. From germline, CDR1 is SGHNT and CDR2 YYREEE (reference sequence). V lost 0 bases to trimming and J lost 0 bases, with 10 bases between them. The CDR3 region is CASSLAGLLSGNTIYF. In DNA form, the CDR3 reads TGTGCCAGCAGCTTGGCAGGACTCCTCTCTGGAAACACCATATATTTT.

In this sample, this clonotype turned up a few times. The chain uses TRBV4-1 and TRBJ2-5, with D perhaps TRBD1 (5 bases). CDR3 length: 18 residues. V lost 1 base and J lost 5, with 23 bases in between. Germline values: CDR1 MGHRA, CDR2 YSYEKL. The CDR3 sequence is CASSQVTPREHRRETQYF. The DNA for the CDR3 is TGCGCCAGCAGCCAAGTAACCCCCAGGGAACATCGTAGGGAGACCCAGTACTTC.

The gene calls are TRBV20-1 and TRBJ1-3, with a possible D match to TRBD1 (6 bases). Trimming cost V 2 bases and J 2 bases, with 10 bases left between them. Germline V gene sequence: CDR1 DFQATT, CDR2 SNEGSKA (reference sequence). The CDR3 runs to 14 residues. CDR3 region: CSARPQGPGNTIYF. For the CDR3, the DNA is TGCAGTGCTAGACCACAGGGACCTGGAAACACCATATATTTT.

CDR3 nucleotide sequence: TGTGCCAGCAGTGAAAGGGGGGGACAGTCCTACGAGCAGTACGTC. Protein: CASSERGGQSYEQYV. The chain recombines TRBV6-1 with TRBJ2-7; either TRBD1 or TRBD2 may fit D (7 bases each). CDR1 MNHNS and CDR2 SASEGT come from the germline V gene. Trimming took off 2 bases at V and 1 base at J, with 12 bases between the two ends. CDR3 length: 15 amino acids.

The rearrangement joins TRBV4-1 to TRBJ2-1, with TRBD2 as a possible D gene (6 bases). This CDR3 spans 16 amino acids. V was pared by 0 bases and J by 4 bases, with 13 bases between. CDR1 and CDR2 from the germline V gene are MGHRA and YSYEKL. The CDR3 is CASSQDERVLYNEQFF. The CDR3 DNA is TGCGCCAGCAGCCAAGACGAGCGGGTCCTATACAATGAGCAGTTCTTC.

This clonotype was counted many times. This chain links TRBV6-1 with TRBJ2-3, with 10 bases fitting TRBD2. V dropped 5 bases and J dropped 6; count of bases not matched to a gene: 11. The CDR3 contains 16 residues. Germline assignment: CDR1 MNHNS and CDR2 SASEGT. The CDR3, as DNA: TGTGCCAGCAGTAACCCTAGCGGGGGCGGTCGGGATACGCAGTATTTT. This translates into CASSNPSGGGRDTQYF.

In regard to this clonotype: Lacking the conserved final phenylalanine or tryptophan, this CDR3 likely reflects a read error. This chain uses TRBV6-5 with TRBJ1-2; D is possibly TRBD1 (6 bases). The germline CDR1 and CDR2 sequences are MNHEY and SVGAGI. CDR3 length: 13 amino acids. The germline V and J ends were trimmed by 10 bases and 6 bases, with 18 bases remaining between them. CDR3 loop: CATGTSQDHGYTV. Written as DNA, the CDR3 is TGTGCCACGGGGACATCTCAAGACCATGGCTACACCGTC.

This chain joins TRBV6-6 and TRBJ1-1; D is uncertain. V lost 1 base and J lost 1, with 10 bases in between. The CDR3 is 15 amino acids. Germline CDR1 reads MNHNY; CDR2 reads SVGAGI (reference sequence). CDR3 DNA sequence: TGTGCCAGCAGTTACTTCGGGTCCAGGAACACTGAAGCTTTCTTT. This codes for CASSYFGSRNTEAFF.

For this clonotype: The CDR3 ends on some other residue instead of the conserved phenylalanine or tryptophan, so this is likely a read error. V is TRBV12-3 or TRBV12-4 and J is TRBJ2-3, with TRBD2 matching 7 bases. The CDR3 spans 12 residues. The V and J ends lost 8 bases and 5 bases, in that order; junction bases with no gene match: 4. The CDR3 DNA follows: TGTGCCAGCGGGGTAGCGGGAGATACGCAGTATTAT. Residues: CASGVAGDTQYY.

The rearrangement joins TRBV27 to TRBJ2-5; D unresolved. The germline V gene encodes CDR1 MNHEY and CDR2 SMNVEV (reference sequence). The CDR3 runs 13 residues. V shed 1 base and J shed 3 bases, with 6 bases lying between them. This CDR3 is CASSLWAKETQYF. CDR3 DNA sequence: TGTGCCAGCAGTTTATGGGCCAAAGAGACCCAGTACTTC.

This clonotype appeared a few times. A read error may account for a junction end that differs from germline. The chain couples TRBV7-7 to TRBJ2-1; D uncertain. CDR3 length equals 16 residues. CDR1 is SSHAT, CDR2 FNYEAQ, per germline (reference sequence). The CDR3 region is CASSLEVTSSYNEQFF. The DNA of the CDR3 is TGTGCTAGCAGCTTAGAGGTCACGAGCTCCTACAATGAGCAGTTCTTC.

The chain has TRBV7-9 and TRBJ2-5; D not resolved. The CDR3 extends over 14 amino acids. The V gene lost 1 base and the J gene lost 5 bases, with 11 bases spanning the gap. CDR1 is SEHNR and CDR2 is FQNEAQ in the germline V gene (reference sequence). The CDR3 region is CASSLVGFAETQYF. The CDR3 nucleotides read TGTGCCAGCAGCTTAGTGGGCTTCGCGGAGACCCAGTACTTC.

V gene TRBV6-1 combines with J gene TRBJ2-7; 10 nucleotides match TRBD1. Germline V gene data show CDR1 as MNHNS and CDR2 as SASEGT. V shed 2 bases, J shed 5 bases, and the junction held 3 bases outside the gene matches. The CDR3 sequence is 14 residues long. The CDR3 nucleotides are TGTGCCAGCAGTGAACCTGGGACAGGGGACGAGCAGTACGTC. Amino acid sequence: CASSEPGTGDEQYV.

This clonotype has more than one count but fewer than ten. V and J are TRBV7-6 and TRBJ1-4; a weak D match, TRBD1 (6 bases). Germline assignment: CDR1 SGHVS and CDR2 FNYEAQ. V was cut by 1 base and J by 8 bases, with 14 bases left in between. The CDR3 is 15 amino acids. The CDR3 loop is CASSLEPGAREKLFF. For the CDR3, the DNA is TGTGCCAGCAGCTTAGAACCGGGGGCGCGGGAAAAACTGTTTTTT. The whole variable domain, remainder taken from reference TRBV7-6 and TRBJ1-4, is GAGVSQSPRYKVTKRGQDVALRCDPISGHVSLYWYRQALGQGPEFLTYFNYEAQQDKSGLPNDRFSAERPEGSISTLTIQRTEQRDSAMYRCASSLEPGAREKLFFGSGTQLSVL.

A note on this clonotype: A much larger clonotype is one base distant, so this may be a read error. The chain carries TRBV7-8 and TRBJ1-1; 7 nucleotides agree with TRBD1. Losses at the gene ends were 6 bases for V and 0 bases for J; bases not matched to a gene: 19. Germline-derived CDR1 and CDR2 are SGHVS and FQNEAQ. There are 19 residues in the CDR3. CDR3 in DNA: TGTGCCAGCAGACAGACAGGGTCAGCGTTTATGGGGATGAACACTGAAGCTTTCTTT. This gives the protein CASRQTGSAFMGMNTEAFF.

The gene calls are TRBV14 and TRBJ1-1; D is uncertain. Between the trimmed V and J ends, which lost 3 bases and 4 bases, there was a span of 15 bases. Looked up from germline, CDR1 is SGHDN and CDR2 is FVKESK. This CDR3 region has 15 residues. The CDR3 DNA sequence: TGTGCCAGCAGCCAGGTCCCAGAGGACGGCACTGAAGCTTTCTTT. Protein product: CASSQVPEDGTEAFF.

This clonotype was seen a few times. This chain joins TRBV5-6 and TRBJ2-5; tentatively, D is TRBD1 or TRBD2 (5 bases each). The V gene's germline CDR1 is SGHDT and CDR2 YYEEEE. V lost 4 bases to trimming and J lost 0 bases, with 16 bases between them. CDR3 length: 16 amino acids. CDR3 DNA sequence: TGTGCCAGCAGCCCCCCCCGGGACGGGGACCAAGAGACCCAGTACTTC. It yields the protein CASSPPRDGDQETQYF.